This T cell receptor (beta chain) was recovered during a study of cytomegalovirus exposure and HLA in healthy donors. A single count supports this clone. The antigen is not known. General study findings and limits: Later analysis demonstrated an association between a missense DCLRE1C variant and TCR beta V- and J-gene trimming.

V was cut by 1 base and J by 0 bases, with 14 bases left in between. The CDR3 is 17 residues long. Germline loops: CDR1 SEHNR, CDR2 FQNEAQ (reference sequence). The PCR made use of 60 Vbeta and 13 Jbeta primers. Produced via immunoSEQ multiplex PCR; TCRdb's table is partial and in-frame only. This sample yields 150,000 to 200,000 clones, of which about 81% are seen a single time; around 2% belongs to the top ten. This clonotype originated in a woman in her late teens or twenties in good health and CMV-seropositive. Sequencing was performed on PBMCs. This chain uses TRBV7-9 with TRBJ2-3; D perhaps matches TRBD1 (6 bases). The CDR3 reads CASSLDLQGWSTDTQYF. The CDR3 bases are TGTGCCAGCAGCTTAGATCTACAGGGATGGAGCACAGATACGCAGTATTTT.